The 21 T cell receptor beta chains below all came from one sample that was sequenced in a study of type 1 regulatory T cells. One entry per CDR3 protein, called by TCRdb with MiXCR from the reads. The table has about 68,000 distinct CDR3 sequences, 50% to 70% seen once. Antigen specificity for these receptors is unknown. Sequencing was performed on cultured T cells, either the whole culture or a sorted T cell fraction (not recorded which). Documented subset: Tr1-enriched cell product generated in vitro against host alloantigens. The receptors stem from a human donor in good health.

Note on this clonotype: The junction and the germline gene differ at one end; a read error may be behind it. The CDR3 reads CACSLEWGEQYF. DNA of the CDR3: TGTGCCTGCAGCTTAGAGTGGGGGGAGCAGTACTTC. The gene calls are TRBV7-2 and TRBJ2-7; D may match TRBD1 or TRBD2 (5 bases each). Looked up from germline, CDR1 is SGHTA and CDR2 is FQGNSA. There are 12 residues in the CDR3.

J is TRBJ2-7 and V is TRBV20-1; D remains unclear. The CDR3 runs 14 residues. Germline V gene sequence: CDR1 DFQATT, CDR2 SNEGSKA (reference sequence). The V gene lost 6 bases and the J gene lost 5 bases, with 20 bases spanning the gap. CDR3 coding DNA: TGCAGTGCCAGAAAAGGGCAGGTTCTCAACGAGCAGTACTTC. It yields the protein CSARKGQVLNEQYF.

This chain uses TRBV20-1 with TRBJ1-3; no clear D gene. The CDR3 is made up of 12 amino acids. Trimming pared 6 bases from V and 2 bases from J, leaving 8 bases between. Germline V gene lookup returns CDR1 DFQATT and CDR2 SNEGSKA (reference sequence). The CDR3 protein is CSARKTGNTIYF. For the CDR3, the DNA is TGCAGTGCACGCAAGACTGGAAACACCATATATTTT.

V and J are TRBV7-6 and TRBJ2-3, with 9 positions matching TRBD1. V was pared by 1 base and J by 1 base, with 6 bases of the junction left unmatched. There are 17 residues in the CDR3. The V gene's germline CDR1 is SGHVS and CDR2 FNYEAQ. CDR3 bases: TGTGCCAGCAGCTTAGGTCACAGGGGGCGCGGCACAGATACGCAGTATTTT. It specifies CASSLGHRGRGTDTQYF.

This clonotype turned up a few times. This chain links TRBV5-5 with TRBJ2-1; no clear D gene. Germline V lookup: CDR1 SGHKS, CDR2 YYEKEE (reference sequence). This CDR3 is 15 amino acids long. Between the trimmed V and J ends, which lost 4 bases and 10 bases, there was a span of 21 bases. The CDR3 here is CASSGFGLSPEEQFF. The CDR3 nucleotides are TGTGCCAGCAGCGGGTTCGGGCTGTCCCCTGAGGAGCAGTTCTTC.

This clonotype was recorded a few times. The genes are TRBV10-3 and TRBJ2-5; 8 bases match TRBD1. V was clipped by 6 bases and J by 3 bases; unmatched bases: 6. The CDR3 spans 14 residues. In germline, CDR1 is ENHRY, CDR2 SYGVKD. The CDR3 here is CAIRSDRGEETQYF. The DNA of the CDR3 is TGTGCCATCAGGTCAGACAGGGGTGAAGAGACCCAGTACTTC.

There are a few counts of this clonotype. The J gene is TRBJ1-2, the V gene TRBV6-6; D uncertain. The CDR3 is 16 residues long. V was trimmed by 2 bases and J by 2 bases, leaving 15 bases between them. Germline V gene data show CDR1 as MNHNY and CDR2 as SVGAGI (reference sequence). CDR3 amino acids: CASSYPGDRPNYGYTF. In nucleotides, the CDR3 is TGTGCCAGCAGTTACCCTGGAGACCGGCCCAACTATGGCTACACCTTC.

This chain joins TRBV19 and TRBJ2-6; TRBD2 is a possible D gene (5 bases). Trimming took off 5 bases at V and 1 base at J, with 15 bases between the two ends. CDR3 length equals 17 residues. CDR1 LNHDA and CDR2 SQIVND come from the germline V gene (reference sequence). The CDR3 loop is CASSPSRLLSGANVLTF. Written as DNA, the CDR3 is TGTGCCAGTAGTCCTAGCCGACTATTATCTGGGGCCAACGTCCTGACTTTC.

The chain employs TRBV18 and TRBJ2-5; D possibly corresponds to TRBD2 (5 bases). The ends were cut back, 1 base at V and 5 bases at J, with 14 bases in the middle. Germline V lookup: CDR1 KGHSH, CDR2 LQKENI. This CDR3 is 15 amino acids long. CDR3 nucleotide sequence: TGTGCCAGCTCACCACTCCCCAACGGGGATGAGACCCAGTACTTC. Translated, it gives CASSPLPNGDETQYF.

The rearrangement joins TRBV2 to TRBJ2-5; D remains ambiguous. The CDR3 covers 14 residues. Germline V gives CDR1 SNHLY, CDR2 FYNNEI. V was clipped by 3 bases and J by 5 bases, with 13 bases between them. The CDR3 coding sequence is TGTGCCAGCAGTGAGAGCCTCTTTGTGGAGACCCAGTACTTC. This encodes CASSESLFVETQYF. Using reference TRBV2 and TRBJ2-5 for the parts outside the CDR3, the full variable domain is EPEVTQTPSHQVTQMGQEVILRCVPISNHLYFYWYRQILGQKVEFLVSFYNNEISEKSEIFDDQFSVERPDGSNFTLKIRSTKLEDSAMYFCASSESLFVETQYFGPGTRLLVL.

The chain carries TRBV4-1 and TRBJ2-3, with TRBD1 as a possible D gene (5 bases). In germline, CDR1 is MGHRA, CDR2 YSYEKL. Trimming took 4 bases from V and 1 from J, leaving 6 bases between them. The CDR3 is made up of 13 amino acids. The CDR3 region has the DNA TGCGCCAGCAGCCCGACAGGCACAGATACGCAGTATTTT. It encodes CASSPTGTDTQYF.

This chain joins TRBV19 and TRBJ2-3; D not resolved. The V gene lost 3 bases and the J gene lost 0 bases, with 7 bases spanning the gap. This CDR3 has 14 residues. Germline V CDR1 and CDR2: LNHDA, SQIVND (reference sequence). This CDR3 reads CASSIARSTDTQYF. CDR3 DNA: TGTGCCAGTAGTATTGCGCGGAGCACAGATACGCAGTATTTT.

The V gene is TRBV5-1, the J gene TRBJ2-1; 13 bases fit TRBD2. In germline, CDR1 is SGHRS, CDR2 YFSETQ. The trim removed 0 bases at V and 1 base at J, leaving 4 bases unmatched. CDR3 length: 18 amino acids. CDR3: CASSLERTSGGSYNEQFF. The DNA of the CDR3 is TGCGCCAGCAGCTTGGAGCGGACTAGCGGGGGATCCTACAATGAGCAGTTCTTC.

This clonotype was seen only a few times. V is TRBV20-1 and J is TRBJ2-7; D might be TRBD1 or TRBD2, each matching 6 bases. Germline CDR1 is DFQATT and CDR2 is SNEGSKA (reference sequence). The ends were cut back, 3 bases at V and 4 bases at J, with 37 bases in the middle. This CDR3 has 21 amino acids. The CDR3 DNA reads TGCAGTGCTAGTCCCCGAGGCGGGGTACGGGGGCAAGGCGGGTTTGTGTACGAGCAGTACTTC. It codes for CSASPRGGVRGQGGFVYEQYF.

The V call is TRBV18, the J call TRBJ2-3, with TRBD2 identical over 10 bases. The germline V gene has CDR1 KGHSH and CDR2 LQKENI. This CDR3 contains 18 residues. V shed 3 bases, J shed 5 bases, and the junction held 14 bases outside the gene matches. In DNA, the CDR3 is TGTGCCAGCTCACCTATAATAGCACTAGCGGGACAACTAGATACGCAGTATTTT. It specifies CASSPIIALAGQLDTQYF.

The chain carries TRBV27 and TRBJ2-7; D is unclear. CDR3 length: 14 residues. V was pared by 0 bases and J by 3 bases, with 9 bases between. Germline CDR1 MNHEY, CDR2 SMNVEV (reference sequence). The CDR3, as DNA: TGTGCCAGCAGTTTATCGCGACCATACTACGAGCAGTACTTC. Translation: CASSLSRPYYEQYF.

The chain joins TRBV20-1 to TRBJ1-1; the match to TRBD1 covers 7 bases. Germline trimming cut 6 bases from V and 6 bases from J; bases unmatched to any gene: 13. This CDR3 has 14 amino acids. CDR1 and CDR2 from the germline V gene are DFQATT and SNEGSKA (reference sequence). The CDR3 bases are TGCAGTGCGCCCCTAACCCACAGGGGACCTGAAGCTTTCTTT. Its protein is CSAPLTHRGPEAFF.

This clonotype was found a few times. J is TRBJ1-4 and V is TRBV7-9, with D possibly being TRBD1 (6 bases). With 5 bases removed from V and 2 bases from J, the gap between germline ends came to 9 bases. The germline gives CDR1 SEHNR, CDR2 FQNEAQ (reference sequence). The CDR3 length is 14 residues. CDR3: CASSADSTNEKLFF. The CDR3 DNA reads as TGTGCCAGCAGCGCGGACAGTACTAATGAAAAACTGTTTTTT.

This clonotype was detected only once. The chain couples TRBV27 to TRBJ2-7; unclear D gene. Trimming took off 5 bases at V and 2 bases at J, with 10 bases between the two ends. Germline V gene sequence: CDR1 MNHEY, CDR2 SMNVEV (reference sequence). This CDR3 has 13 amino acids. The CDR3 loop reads CASSPGPAYEQYF. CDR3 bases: TGTGCCAGCAGTCCTGGGCCAGCCTACGAGCAGTACTTC.

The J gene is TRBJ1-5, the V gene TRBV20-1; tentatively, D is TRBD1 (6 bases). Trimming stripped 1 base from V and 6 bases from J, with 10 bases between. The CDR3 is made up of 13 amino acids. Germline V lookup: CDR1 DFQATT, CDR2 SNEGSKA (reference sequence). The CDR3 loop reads CSARVAGAQPQHF. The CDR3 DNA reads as TGCAGTGCTAGAGTGGCGGGGGCTCAGCCCCAGCATTTT.

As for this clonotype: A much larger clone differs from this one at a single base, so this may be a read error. CDR3 coding DNA: TGTGCCAGCAGCGTTCGCCGGGACAGACCCTACGAGCAGCACTTC. Translation gives CASSVRRDRPYEQHF. The chain uses TRBV3-1 and TRBJ2-7; TRBD1 matches 7 bases. The CDR3 contains 15 residues. Germline V lookup: CDR1 LGHDT, CDR2 YNNKEL (reference sequence).